The 18 T cell receptor beta chains reported below all come from one sample, sequenced in a study of memory CD4+ T cells and cytomegalovirus serostatus. The table came from immunoSEQ multiplex PCR; TCRdb's copy has only in-frame clones and leaves some out. The sample lists tens of thousands of clones, just under 80% occurring once. Single viable CD3+CD4+CD8-CD45RO+ cells were sorted as the memory CD4+ T cells. Sequencing was done on a sample of memory CD4+ T cells from blood. All receptors come from an adult in good health and CMV-seronegative.

V is TRBV2 and J is TRBJ2-3; D is possibly TRBD2 (7 bases). The V end was cut by 8 bases, the J end by 2 bases, with 17 bases between. The CDR3 loop spans 15 amino acids. CDR1 is SNHLY and CDR2 is FYNNEI in the germline V gene. The CDR3 bases are TGTGCCAGCGCGGGTTGGGGGGGCTACACAGATACGCAGTATTTT. It is translated as CASAGWGGYTDTQYF.

The chain has TRBV28 and TRBJ1-1, with D perhaps TRBD1 (5 bases). Germline V lookup: CDR1 MDHEN, CDR2 SYDVKM. The V end was cut by 4 bases, the J end by 7 bases, with 19 bases between. CDR3 length: 15 amino acids. CDR3 protein: CASSYGGDGLFEAFF. The CDR3 DNA is TGTGCCAGCAGTTATGGCGGGGACGGCTTGTTTGAAGCTTTCTTT.

This chain joins TRBV30 and TRBJ1-2; 7 positions match TRBD1. CDR1 is GTSNPN and CDR2 is SVGIG in the germline V gene (reference sequence). Trimming took 5 bases from V and 8 from J; bases not matched to a gene: 11. The CDR3 loop spans 13 amino acids. The CDR3 bases are TGTGCCTGGGGTACGAAGGGGGCGGGGGGCTACACCTTC. It codes for CAWGTKGAGGYTF.

This chain links TRBV12-5 with TRBJ1-5; D perhaps matches TRBD1 (6 bases). This CDR3 has 12 amino acids. CDR1 LGHNT and CDR2 FRNRAP come from the germline V gene. With 5 bases removed from V and 16 bases from J, the gap between germline ends came to 18 bases. The CDR3: CASGENGGPGHF. In DNA, the CDR3 is TGTGCTAGTGGTGAGAACGGGGGGCCTGGACATTTT.

This chain connects TRBV27 to TRBJ1-5, with TRBD1 matching over 7 bases. The CDR3 spans 15 residues. Per germline, CDR1 MNHEY and CDR2 SMNVEV (reference sequence). V gave up 5 bases and J gave up 4 bases; unmatched junction bases: 8. The CDR3 sequence is CASSKDRVGNQPQHF. DNA for the CDR3: TGTGCCAGCAGTAAAGACAGGGTCGGGAATCAGCCCCAGCATTTT.

This sequence joins TRBV2 and TRBJ1-4; TRBD1 is a possible D gene (6 bases). Trimming shortened V by 8 bases and J by 6 bases, and 19 bases separated the two germline ends. The germline V gene encodes CDR1 SNHLY and CDR2 FYNNEI. The CDR3 length is 15 residues. The DNA for the CDR3 is TGTGCCAGCGGAGCCCCACAGGGACTCGATGAAAAACTGTTTTTT. It encodes CASGAPQGLDEKLFF.

V and J are TRBV7-9 and TRBJ1-1; D is unresolved. The CDR3 has 14 residues. V dropped 0 bases and J dropped 5 bases, with 10 bases sitting between them. The germline V gene has CDR1 SEHNR and CDR2 FQNEAQ (reference sequence). The CDR3 loop reads CASSLALSGTEAFF. The CDR3 DNA follows: TGTGCCAGCAGCTTAGCGTTATCGGGTACTGAAGCTTTCTTT.

This rearrangement joins TRBV2 to TRBJ1-1, with D perhaps matching TRBD1 (6 bases). The CDR3 has 14 amino acids. CDR1 is SNHLY, CDR2 FYNNEI, per germline. The V and J ends lost 6 bases and 7 bases respectively, with 18 bases between them. Here the CDR3 DNA reads TGTGCCAGCAGGCCCATAACAGGGAATGGTGAAGCTTTCTTT. Translated, it gives CASRPITGNGEAFF. Together with reference TRBV2 and TRBJ1-1, the CDR3 gives the full variable domain: EPEVTQTPSHQVTQMGQEVILRCVPISNHLYFYWYRQILGQKVEFLVSFYNNEISEKSEIFDDQFSVERPDGSNFTLKIRSTKLEDSAMYFCASRPITGNGEAFFGQGTRLTVV.

The chain couples TRBV2 to TRBJ2-2; D possibly corresponds to TRBD1 (7 bases). V shed 2 bases and J shed 5 bases, with 21 bases lying between them. The CDR3 sequence is 18 residues long. The V gene's germline CDR1 is SNHLY and CDR2 FYNNEI. The CDR3 region has the DNA TGTGCCAGCAGTGAAACTAGGCTTGGAGGGGGCGCGACCGGGGAGCTGTTTTTT. Translating it yields CASSETRLGGGATGELFF.

The chain uses TRBV18 and TRBJ1-6; weak D call: TRBD1 (6 bases). The germline CDR1 and CDR2 sequences are KGHSH and LQKENI. The CDR3 extends over 14 amino acids. V was trimmed by 1 base and J by 7 bases, leaving 8 bases between them. CDR3 region: CASSPQGGNSPLHF. The CDR3 DNA sequence: TGTGCCAGCTCACCACAGGGGGGCAATTCACCCCTCCACTTT.

The J gene is TRBJ1-5, the V gene TRBV5-6; no firm D call. Germline loops: CDR1 SGHDT, CDR2 YYEEEE. The CDR3 consists of 14 residues. V dropped 0 bases and J dropped 2 bases, with 6 bases sitting between them. CDR3 region: CASSLGPGNQPQHF. The CDR3 coding sequence is TGTGCCAGCAGCTTGGGGCCAGGCAATCAGCCCCAGCATTTT.

With regard to this clone: Additional DNA sequences in this sample encode the identical CDR3. The rearrangement uses TRBV5-6 and TRBJ1-5; D is unresolved. Per germline, CDR1 SGHDT and CDR2 YYEEEE. The CDR3 spans 15 residues. Trimming stripped 0 bases from V and 0 bases from J, with 7 bases between. CDR3 DNA: TGTGCCAGCAGCTTGGGTTCGGGTAGCAATCAGCCCCAGCATTTT. Its protein product is CASSLGSGSNQPQHF.

The J gene is TRBJ1-3, the V gene TRBV5-1, with a tentative D call TRBD1 (5 bases). This CDR3 has 14 residues. V lost 5 bases and J 4 bases, leaving 13 bases between the germline ends. Germline V gene sequence: CDR1 SGHRS, CDR2 YFSETQ. CDR3 DNA sequence: TGCGCCAGCAGACCAGCGGGGGGGGGAAACACCATATATTTT. Encoded protein: CASRPAGGGNTIYF.

This chain joins TRBV3-1 (or the pseudogene TRBV3-2) and TRBJ2-1; no reliable D call. CDR1 is LGHDT, CDR2 YNNKEL, per germline (reference sequence). CDR3 length: 8 amino acids. V was clipped by 4 bases and J by 15 bases, with 4 bases between them. CDR3 in DNA: TGTGCCAGCAGCCCAGGGTTCTTC. This codes for CASSPGFF.

The rearrangement links TRBV19 to TRBJ2-1; D ambiguous. In germline, CDR1 is LNHDA, CDR2 SQIVND (reference sequence). The CDR3 runs 13 residues. V lost 5 bases and J lost 7, with 12 bases in between. DNA for the CDR3: TGTGCCAGTAGTCTTTTCGGGCGAAATGAGCAGTTCTTC. Translation gives CASSLFGRNEQFF.

This clone was counted once. The chain has TRBV7-2 and TRBJ1-2; D may be TRBD1 (5 bases). This CDR3 comprises 15 residues. Trimming cost V 5 bases and J 5 bases, with 18 bases left between them. Germline loops: CDR1 SGHTA, CDR2 FQGNSA. CDR3 coding DNA: TGTGCCAGCAGCCAAGCGGGGGGGACGGTATATGGCTACACCTTC. It codes for CASSQAGGTVYGYTF.

This clone has a single count. V gene TRBV5-4 combines with J gene TRBJ2-5, with TRBD2 matching 11 bases. V gave up 4 bases and J gave up 4 bases; unmatched junction bases: 6. The CDR3 extends over 15 amino acids. Germline CDR1 is SGHNT and CDR2 is YYREEE (reference sequence). The DNA of the CDR3 is TGTGCCAGCAGCCCCGAGCTAGCGGGGGGAGAGACCCAGTACTTC. This gives the protein CASSPELAGGETQYF.

This chain connects TRBV5-8 to TRBJ2-7; TRBD2 is a possible D gene (6 bases). Trimming left V 5 bases short and J 0 bases short, with 12 bases between. This CDR3 has 14 amino acids. CDR1 is SGHTS and CDR2 is YDEGEE in the germline V gene. The CDR3 here is CASSYGTFSYEQYF. Written as DNA, the CDR3 is TGTGCCAGCAGTTACGGGACTTTCTCCTACGAGCAGTACTTC.